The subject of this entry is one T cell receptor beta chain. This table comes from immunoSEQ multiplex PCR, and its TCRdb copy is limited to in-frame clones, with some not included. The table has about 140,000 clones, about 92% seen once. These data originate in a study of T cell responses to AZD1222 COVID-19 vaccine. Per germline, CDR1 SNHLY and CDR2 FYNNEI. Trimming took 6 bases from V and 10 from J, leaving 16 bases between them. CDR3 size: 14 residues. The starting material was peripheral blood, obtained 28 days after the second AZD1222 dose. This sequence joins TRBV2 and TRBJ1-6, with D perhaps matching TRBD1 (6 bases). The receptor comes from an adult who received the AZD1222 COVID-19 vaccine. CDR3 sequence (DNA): TGTGCCAGCAGAAGAGAGGGGGAACGGTCACCCCTCCACTTT. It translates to CASRREGERSPLHF.